The rows below give T cell receptor beta chains drawn from one sample of a study of cytomegalovirus exposure and HLA in healthy donors. Using immunoSEQ multiplex PCR, the repertoire was profiled, and TCRdb retains in-frame clones only, with some absent. In the table there are about 130,000 clones, 77% of which are singletons. The sample taken for sequencing was PBMCs. All receptors derive from a woman aged 40 to 50 in good health and CMV-seropositive. Each CDR3 is given with its conserved first and last residue. The order of the fields is V gene, J gene, D gene, clone size, CDR3 DNA, CDR3 protein. The D gene is left open where the match is weak. The size of a clone is reported for some rows only, either as once, few or many, or as a class for expanded clones.

TRBV7-9,TRBJ2-5,TRBD1,NA,TGTGCCAGCAGCCAACAGGGGGAAGAGACCCAGTACTTC,CASSQQGEETQYF
TRBV19,TRBJ1-2,NA,NA,TGTGCCAGCACCTGGGCGGGGGTCTATGGCTACACCTTC,CASTWAGVYGYTF
TRBV4-1,TRBJ2-5,NA,NA,TGCGCCAGCAGCCAAGTCCAACAGACAAGGCCTCAAGAGACCCAGTACTTC,CASSQVQQTRPQETQYF
TRBV7-9,TRBJ2-3,TRBD1,few,TGTGCCAGCAGCTTGGGACAGGGGGGCGGGGATACGCAGTATTTT,CASSLGQGGGDTQYF
TRBV7-9,TRBJ2-5,NA,NA,TGTGCCAGCAGCTTAACTACAGGGTTGGAGCAGTACTTC,CASSLTTGLEQYF
TRBV19,TRBJ2-6,TRBD2,NA,TGTGCCAGTAGTATCAGCGGGGCAGGGGCCAACGTCCTGACTTTC,CASSISGAGANVLTF
TRBV27,TRBJ1-6,NA,NA,TGTGCCAGTGCCCGGGAGCCAAGTTCACCCCTCCACTTT,CASAREPSSPLHF
TRBV7-6,TRBJ2-2,NA,NA,TGTGCCAGCAGCATACGAGGGGGTTCCGGGGAGCTGTTTTTT,CASSIRGGSGELFF
TRBV29-1,TRBJ2-7,NA,NA,TGCAGCGTTGGTCGACGGCAGGTCTACGAGCAGTACTTC,CSVGRRQVYEQYF
TRBV7-2,TRBJ2-7,TRBD1,NA,TGTGCCAGCAGCCACCGGGACAGAAATTACGAGCAGTACTTC,CASSHRDRNYEQYF
TRBV2,TRBJ1-6,TRBD1,once,TGTGCCAGCAGTCCGACAGGGGGACCCCTCCACTTT,CASSPTGGPLHF
TRBV5-4,TRBJ1-2,TRBD1,once,TGTGCCAGCAGCCGCCCCGACAGGGACTATGGCTACACCTTC,CASSRPDRDYGYTF
TRBV4-1,TRBJ2-6,NA,NA,TGCGCCAGCAGCCAAGACAGGAGGTCCGGGGCCAACGTCCTGACTTTC,CASSQDRRSGANVLTF
TRBV5-1,TRBJ1-4,NA,NA,TGCGCCAGCAGCTTGGGAGATCTTAATGAAAAACTGTTTTTT,CASSLGDLNEKLFF
TRBV5-6,TRBJ2-5,NA,few,TGTGCCAGCAGCCTCCGGGGAGGGACCCAGTACTTC,CASSLRGGTQYF
TRBV2,TRBJ2-7,NA,few,TGTGCCAGCAGGCCTCCTCGCTCCTACGAGCAGTACTTC,CASRPPRSYEQYF
TRBV5-1,TRBJ2-5,TRBD1,NA,TGCGCCAGCAGCGTGACAGGGGGCGTGGAGACCCAGTACTTC,CASSVTGGVETQYF
TRBV5-1,TRBJ1-5,TRBD1,NA,TGCGCCAGCAGTCCCGGGACAGAGGGTCAGCCCCAGCATTTT,CASSPGTEGQPQHF
TRBV18,TRBJ2-1,NA,NA,TGTGCCAGCTCACAACTAGCGGGACAGGGATACAATGAGCAGTTCTTC,CASSQLAGQGYNEQFF
TRBV28,TRBJ1-4,TRBD1,NA,TGTGCCAGCAATTCAAACGAGGGGACAGGGGCCGATAATGAAAAACTGTTTTTT,CASNSNEGTGADNEKLFF
TRBV4-2,TRBJ2-5,TRBD2,NA,TGTGCCAGCAGCCAAGTGGGAGGGGAAGAGACCCAGTACTTC,CASSQVGGEETQYF
TRBV9,TRBJ2-1,NA,few,TGTGCCAGCAGCGTAGGGGGGGGGCTTGAGCAGTTCTTC,CASSVGGGLEQFF
TRBV19,TRBJ2-2,TRBD2,NA,TGTGCCAGTAGTATGGCTAGCGGGAGTACTAACACCGGGGAGCTGTTTTTT,CASSMASGSTNTGELFF
TRBV28,TRBJ2-7,NA,NA,TGTGCCAGCAGTTTAATCGGGGCGGGACAGTACGAGCAGTACTTC,CASSLIGAGQYEQYF
TRBV9,TRBJ1-1,NA,NA,TGTGCCAGCAGCGTAGTAGGTGAGGGTGAAGCTTTCTTT,CASSVVGEGEAFF
TRBV5-1,TRBJ2-1,NA,NA,TGCGCCAGCATTCCCCCGGGTGCGAGCTCCTACAATGAGCAGTTCTTC,CASIPPGASSYNEQFF
TRBV4-1,TRBJ1-1,NA,NA,TGCGCCAGCAGCCAAGATGCAGAATACACTGAAGCTTTCTTT,CASSQDAEYTEAFF
TRBV30,TRBJ1-1,NA,NA,TGTGCCTGGACCTTGTCAGTACGCACTGAAGCTTTCTTT,CAWTLSVRTEAFF
TRBV7-3,TRBJ2-3,TRBD1,NA,TGTGCCAGCAGCTTATCAGGGGGCGCAGGGGATACGCAGTATTTT,CASSLSGGAGDTQYF
TRBV6-4,TRBJ2-2,TRBD2,NA,TGTGCCAGCAAGACTAGCGGGAACACCGGGGAGCTGTTTTTT,CASKTSGNTGELFF
TRBV12-2,TRBJ1-2,NA,NA,TGTGCAAGTCGCTTAGATAGGAAGGGGAGGGCGGACTATGGCTACACCTTC,CASRLDRKGRADYGYTF
TRBV27,TRBJ2-7,NA,NA,TGTGCCAGCAGTCTGACCGGGACACCTTACGAGCAGTACTTC,CASSLTGTPYEQYF
TRBV5-4,TRBJ1-2,TRBD1,NA,TGTGCCAGCAGCGGGACAGGGACCGGCTATGGCTACACCTTC,CASSGTGTGYGYTF
TRBV5-8,TRBJ1-4,TRBD1,NA,TGTGCCAGCAGCTCTCGGGACAGGCTCCCCTGGGCTAATGAAAAACTGTTTTTT,CASSSRDRLPWANEKLFF
TRBV14,TRBJ2-1,NA,NA,TGTGCCAGCAGCCAGGATACAGGGACCGTCCATGAGCAGTTCTTC,CASSQDTGTVHEQFF
TRBV4-1,TRBJ1-1,NA,NA,TGCGCCAGCATCGGCTGGGGGCTCGGTGAAGCTTTCTTT,CASIGWGLGEAFF
TRBV9,TRBJ2-2,NA,NA,TGTGCCAGCAGCGTAGATAGTGGGGCGGGGTCGAACACCGGGGAGCTGTTTTTT,CASSVDSGAGSNTGELFF
TRBV5-5,TRBJ1-4,NA,NA,TGTGCCAGCAGCTTGGTGGCGGGGTCGGGTGAAAAACTGTTTTTT,CASSLVAGSGEKLFF
TRBV10-1,TRBJ2-2,NA,NA,TGCGCCAGCAGTAAGACCACAGGGGGGGAGCTGTTTTTT,CASSKTTGGELFF
TRBV11-2,TRBJ2-3,TRBD1,few,TGTGCCAGCAGTCATTTGAGGGGGCGCATCCCCACAGATACGCAGTATTTT,CASSHLRGRIPTDTQYF
TRBV28,TRBJ1-2,NA,once,TGTGCCAGCAGCCGTAGACAGAGGTTCTATGGCTACACCTTC,CASSRRQRFYGYTF
TRBV7-3,TRBJ2-1,TRBD1,NA,TGTGCCAGCAGCTCCCAGGCGGACAGGGATGAGCAGTTCTTC,CASSSQADRDEQFF